The TCR beta chain under discussion was sequenced for a study of blood T cell repertoires in COVID-19. On the study more broadly: Collection of acute and convalescent COVID-19 samples took place in the United States, Italy and Spain.

Per the study methods: It was from reference gene primer amplification that nucleated cell counts were estimated. The assay was immunoSEQ multiplex PCR, and TCRdb's table has in-frame clones only and misses some. For V, J and clone size, that table is used; D and trimming come from the DNA. The profile shows approximately 490,000 clones, 70% to 90% of them singletons. V lost 1 base to trimming and J lost 4 bases, with 10 bases between them. The CDR3 has 14 residues. Germline V CDR1 and CDR2: MGHRA, YSYEKL. Participants were placed into cohorts based on the clinical history they reported. Before being deemed recovered, Cohort 3 donors had two negative PCRs, clearance, or symptom resolution.

The sequencing input was PBMCs or T cells enriched from blood (not recorded which). The receptor's source is a woman aged 60 to 75 who had recovered from COVID-19. The chain combines TRBV4-1 with TRBJ1-2; D not certain. CDR3 sequence reads: CASSQVRDLYGYTF. The CDR3, as DNA: TGCGCCAGCAGCCAAGTACGGGATCTCTATGGCTACACCTTC.